Listed here are 17 T cell receptor beta chains from one sample, sequenced in a study of T cells in Graves' hyperthyroidism and ophthalmopathy. It was RNA transcripts that yielded the amplified TCR beta CDR3 regions. TCR CDR3 regions were first amplified by RT-PCR with HTBI primers. TCRdb re-called the multiplex PCR reads through MiXCR, storing one row per CDR3 protein. The sample has around 300,000 distinct CDR3 sequences; 13% are singletons. Material: blood. The receptors originated from a woman in her twenties or thirties with Graves' hyperthyroidism that later progressed to Graves' ophthalmopathy.

This clonotype was recorded many times. The chain combines TRBV11-3 with TRBJ2-7, with 12 bases aligning to TRBD2. The CDR3 sequence is 15 residues long. From germline, CDR1 is SGHNT and CDR2 YENEEA. The junction had 11 bases not matched to a gene; V was cut back by 9 bases and J by 5 bases. The CDR3 here is CASNSRLAGVNEQYF. As DNA, the CDR3 is TGTGCCAGTAACTCACGACTAGCGGGAGTCAACGAGCAGTACTTC.

This clonotype has ten or more counts. In DNA, the CDR3 is TGCGCCAGCAGCTTGGGACTAGCGGCGTACGTCGGGTACAATGAGCAGTTCTTC. Translation gives CASSLGLAAYVGYNEQFF. The rearrangement links TRBV5-1 to TRBJ2-1; 9 nucleotides align to TRBD2. J lost 4 bases, V lost 0 bases, and 11 bases had no gene match. Germline CDR1 reads SGHRS; CDR2 reads YFSETQ. This CDR3 has 18 residues.

This clonotype was seen a few times. The CDR3 DNA follows: TGCGCCAGCAGCTTATTAAGGGATCCTAGCTCCTACGAGCAGTACTTC. Translated: CASSLLRDPSSYEQYF. The V and J genes are TRBV5-1 and TRBJ2-7, with unresolved D. The CDR3 is 16 residues long. The V and J ends lost 2 bases and 0 bases respectively, with 15 bases between them. Germline values: CDR1 SGHRS, CDR2 YFSETQ.

At least ten counts were recorded for this clonotype. This chain connects TRBV20-1 to TRBJ1-1; 8 bases map to TRBD1. From germline, CDR1 is DFQATT and CDR2 SNEGSKA (reference sequence). The CDR3 length is 14 residues. V shed 0 bases and J 4 bases; nucleotides not matched to a gene: 4. CDR3 sequence reads: CSARDRQGSTEAFF. For the CDR3, the DNA is TGCAGTGCTAGAGACCGACAGGGGAGCACTGAAGCTTTCTTT.

V and J are TRBV27 and TRBJ2-1; 7 nucleotides align to TRBD2. In germline, CDR1 is MNHEY, CDR2 SMNVEV (reference sequence). CDR3 length: 15 amino acids. V lost 2 bases, J lost 4 bases, and 5 bases stayed unmatched. Here the CDR3 reads CASSLVGLEYNEQFF. The DNA for the CDR3 is TGTGCCAGCAGTTTAGTCGGACTAGAGTACAATGAGCAGTTCTTC.

This clonotype came up many times. The genes are TRBV7-2 and TRBJ2-3; D possibly matches TRBD1 or TRBD2 (5 bases each). Germline-derived CDR1 and CDR2 are SGHTA and FQGNSA. The CDR3 has 15 amino acids. Trimming removed 5 bases from V and 6 bases from J, with 18 bases in between. DNA for the CDR3: TGTGCCAGCAGCATGGGGGAGACCAGGGCGGATACGCAGTATTTT. Its translation: CASSMGETRADTQYF. The variable domain in full, with the rest retrieved from reference TRBV7-2 and TRBJ2-3, is GAGVSQSPSNKVTEKGKDVELRCDPISGHTALYWYRQSLGQGLEFLIYFQGNSAPDKSGLPSDRFSAERTGGSVSTLTIQRTQQEDSAVYLCASSMGETRADTQYFGPGTRLTVL.

This clonotype was found many times. This sequence joins TRBV7-2 and TRBJ1-6, with D perhaps TRBD1 (6 bases). V lost 5 bases, J lost 11 bases, and 16 bases lay in between. The CDR3 has 14 amino acids. CDR1 and CDR2 (germline): SGHTA, FQGNSA. CDR3 loop: CASSPLRTETPLHF. The CDR3 DNA reads as TGTGCCAGCAGCCCCCTACGGACAGAGACACCCCTCCACTTT.

The sample holds a few counts of this clonotype. This chain connects TRBV10-3 to TRBJ2-3; possibly TRBD1 for D (6 bases). Germline assignment: CDR1 ENHRY and CDR2 SYGVKD. This CDR3 has 20 residues. Between the trimmed V and J ends, which lost 0 bases and 5 bases, there was a span of 27 bases. The DNA for the CDR3 is TGTGCCATCAGTGAGTCTGGGCGGACTGAACGGGACAATGGGGGAGATACGCAGTATTTT. Protein product: CAISESGRTERDNGGDTQYF.

The gene calls are TRBV9 and TRBJ1-1; D is ambiguous. V lost 2 bases, J lost 5 bases, and 10 bases lay in between. The germline gives CDR1 SGDLS, CDR2 YYNGEE. The CDR3 runs 13 residues. CDR3 nucleotides: TGTGCCAGCAGCGTTCGGCAGGAGACTGAAGCTTTCTTT. Its translation: CASSVRQETEAFF.

This clonotype was counted many times. The rearrangement links TRBV30 to TRBJ1-4; D may be TRBD1 (5 bases). CDR1 and CDR2 (germline): GTSNPN, SVGIG (reference sequence). V was shortened by 4 bases and J by 8 bases, with 14 bases between the two germline ends. The CDR3 is made up of 13 amino acids. In nucleotides, the CDR3 is TGTGCCTGGATGTCATCAGGGACCGAAAAACTGTTTTTT. Translation: CAWMSSGTEKLFF.

This clonotype was counted at least ten times. The genes are TRBV7-9 and TRBJ2-7, with D uncertain. Germline values: CDR1 SEHNR, CDR2 FQNEAQ (reference sequence). This CDR3 contains 11 residues. With 6 bases removed from V and 4 bases from J, the gap between germline ends came to 7 bases. CDR3 residues: CASRLPYEQYF. CDR3 coding DNA: TGTGCCAGCAGGTTACCATACGAGCAGTACTTC. Full variable domain (rest looked up from reference TRBV7-9 and TRBJ2-7): DTGVSQNPRHKITKRGQNVTFRCDPISEHNRLYWYRQTLGQGPEFLTYFQNEAQLEKSRLLSDRFSAERPKGSFSTLEIQRTEQGDSAMYLCASRLPYEQYFGPGTRLTVT.

The chain employs TRBV6-5 and TRBJ1-6, with D unclear. The CDR3 has 16 amino acids. Trimming pared 3 bases from V and 4 bases from J, leaving 13 bases between. The germline CDR1 and CDR2 sequences are MNHEY and SVGAGI. As DNA, the CDR3 is TGTGCCAGCAGTTATACCCCCTTGCCTTATAATTCACCCCTCCACTTT. This gives the protein CASSYTPLPYNSPLHF.

The chain recombines TRBV20-1 with TRBJ2-2, with 10 bases matching TRBD2. Per the germline V gene, CDR1 is DFQATT and CDR2 is SNEGSKA (reference sequence). After removal of 4 bases from V and 0 bases from J, the junction contained 2 bases not matched to a gene. CDR3 length equals 15 residues. The CDR3, as DNA: TGCAGTGCTACCGGGACTAGCGCGAACACCGGGGAGCTGTTTTTT. Its translation is CSATGTSANTGELFF.

At least ten counts were recorded for this clonotype. J is TRBJ2-6 and V is TRBV6-2 or TRBV6-3; TRBD1 or TRBD2 may be the D gene (5 bases each). Germline V gene data show CDR1 as MNHEY and CDR2 as SVGEGT. V was pared by 0 bases and J by 0 bases, with 30 bases between. The CDR3 spans 24 residues. DNA for the CDR3: TGTGCCAGCAGTTACTCAGGGTGGGACCCAACCTCGGGACCAGTAAGCTCTGGGGCCAACGTCCTGACTTTC. Its protein product is CASSYSGWDPTSGPVSSGANVLTF.

This clonotype was seen many times. The rearrangement joins TRBV20-1 to TRBJ2-1; 11 bases line up with TRBD2. The V and J ends lost 8 bases and 7 bases, in that order; junction bases with no gene match: 10. The germline CDR1 and CDR2 sequences are DFQATT and SNEGSKA (reference sequence). The CDR3 has 14 residues. CDR3 in amino acids: CSPRGLAGGNEQFF. DNA of the CDR3: TGCAGTCCTCGGGGCCTAGCGGGAGGAAATGAGCAGTTCTTC.

A word on this clonotype: A read error may account for a junction end that differs from germline. The chain carries TRBV9 and TRBJ2-7; tentative D call: TRBD1 (7 bases). This CDR3 has 14 residues. Germline V lookup: CDR1 SGDLS, CDR2 YYNGEE. CDR3 sequence: CASSGRDSPYEEYF. In DNA, the CDR3 is TGTGCCAGCAGCGGGAGGGACAGCCCCTACGAGGAGTACTTC.

This clonotype was counted only a few times. The chain combines TRBV15 with TRBJ1-2; 9 bases fit TRBD1. V shed 4 bases, J shed 2 bases, and the junction held 8 bases outside the gene matches. From germline, CDR1 is LNHNV and CDR2 YYDKDF (reference sequence). This CDR3 has 16 amino acids. CDR3 loop: CATSTRTGEINYGYTF. In nucleotides, the CDR3 is TGTGCCACCAGCACGCGGACAGGGGAAATAAACTATGGCTACACCTTC.